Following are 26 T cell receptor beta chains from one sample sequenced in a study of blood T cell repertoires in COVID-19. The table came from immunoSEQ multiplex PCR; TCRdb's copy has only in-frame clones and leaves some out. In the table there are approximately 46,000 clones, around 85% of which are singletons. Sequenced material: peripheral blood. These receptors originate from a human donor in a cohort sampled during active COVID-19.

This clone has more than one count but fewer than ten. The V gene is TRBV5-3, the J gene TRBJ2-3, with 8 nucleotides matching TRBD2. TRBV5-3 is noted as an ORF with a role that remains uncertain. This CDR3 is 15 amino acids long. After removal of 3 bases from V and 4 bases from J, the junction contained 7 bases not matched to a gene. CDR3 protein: CARSSGGAGADTQYF. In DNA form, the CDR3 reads TGTGCCAGAAGCTCCGGGGGGGCCGGCGCAGATACGCAGTATTTT.

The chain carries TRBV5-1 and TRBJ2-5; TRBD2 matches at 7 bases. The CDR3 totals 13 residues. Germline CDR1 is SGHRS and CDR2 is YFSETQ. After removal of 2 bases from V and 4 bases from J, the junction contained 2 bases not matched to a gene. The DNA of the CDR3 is TGCGCCAGCAGCTTCCCGGGGGGAGAGACCCAGTACTTC. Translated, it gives CASSFPGGETQYF.

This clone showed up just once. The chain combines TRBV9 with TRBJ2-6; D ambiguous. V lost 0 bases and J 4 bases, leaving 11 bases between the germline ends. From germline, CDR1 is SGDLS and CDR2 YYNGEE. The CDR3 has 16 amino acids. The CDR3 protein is CASSVGWQKGANVLTF. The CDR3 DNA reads TGTGCCAGCAGCGTAGGGTGGCAGAAAGGGGCCAACGTCCTGACTTTC. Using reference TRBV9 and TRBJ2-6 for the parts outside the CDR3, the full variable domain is DSGVTQTPKHLITATGQRVTLRCSPRSGDLSVYWYQQSLDQGLQFLIQYYNGEERAKGNILERFSAQQFPDLHSELNLSSLELGDSALYFCASSVGWQKGANVLTFGAGSRLTVL.

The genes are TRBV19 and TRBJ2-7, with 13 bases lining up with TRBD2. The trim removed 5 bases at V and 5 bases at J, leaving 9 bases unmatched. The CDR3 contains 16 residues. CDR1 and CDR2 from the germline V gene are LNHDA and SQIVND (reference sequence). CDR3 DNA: TGTGCCAGTAGTCTCGGACTAGCGGGGGATTCCCACGAGCAGTACTTC. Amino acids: CASSLGLAGDSHEQYF. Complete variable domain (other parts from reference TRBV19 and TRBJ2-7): DGGITQSPKYLFRKEGQNVTLSCEQNLNHDAMYWYRQDPGQGLRLIYYSQIVNDFQKGDIAEGYSVSREKKESFPLTVTSAQKNPTAFYLCASSLGLAGDSHEQYFGPGTRLTVT.

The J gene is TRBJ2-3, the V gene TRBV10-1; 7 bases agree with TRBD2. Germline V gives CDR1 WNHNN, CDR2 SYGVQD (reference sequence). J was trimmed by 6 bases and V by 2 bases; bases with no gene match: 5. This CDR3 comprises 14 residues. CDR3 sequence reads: CASSETTSDDTQYF. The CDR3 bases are TGCGCCAGCAGTGAGACCACTAGCGATGATACGCAGTATTTT.

This CDR3 is CAISERQGGQPQHF. CDR3 nucleotides: TGTGCCATCAGTGAGCGGCAGGGAGGTCAGCCCCAGCATTTT. The chain is built from TRBV10-3 and TRBJ1-5, with D tentatively TRBD1 (5 bases). This CDR3 contains 14 residues. The germline V and J ends were trimmed by 2 bases and 6 bases, with 11 bases remaining between them. Germline-derived CDR1 and CDR2 are ENHRY and SYGVKD.

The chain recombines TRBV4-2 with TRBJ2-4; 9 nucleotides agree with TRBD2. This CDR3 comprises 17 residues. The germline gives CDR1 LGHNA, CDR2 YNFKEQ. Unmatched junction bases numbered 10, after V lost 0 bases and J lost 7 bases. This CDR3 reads CASSQDRRRGGFNIQYF. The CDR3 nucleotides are TGTGCCAGCAGCCAAGATAGGCGGCGGGGGGGCTTTAACATTCAGTACTTC.

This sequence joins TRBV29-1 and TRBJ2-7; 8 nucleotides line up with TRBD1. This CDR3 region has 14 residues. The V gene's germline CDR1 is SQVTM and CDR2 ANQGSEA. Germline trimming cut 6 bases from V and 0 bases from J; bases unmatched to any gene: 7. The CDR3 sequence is CSVGQGAPSYEQYF. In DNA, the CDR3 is TGCAGCGTGGGCCAGGGGGCTCCCTCCTACGAGCAGTACTTC.

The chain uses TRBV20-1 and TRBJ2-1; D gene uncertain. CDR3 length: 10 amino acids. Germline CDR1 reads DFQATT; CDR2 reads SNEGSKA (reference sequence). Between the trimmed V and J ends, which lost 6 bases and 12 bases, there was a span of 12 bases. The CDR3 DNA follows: TGCAGTGCCCAAGTCAGAGGGCAGTTCTTC. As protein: CSAQVRGQFF.

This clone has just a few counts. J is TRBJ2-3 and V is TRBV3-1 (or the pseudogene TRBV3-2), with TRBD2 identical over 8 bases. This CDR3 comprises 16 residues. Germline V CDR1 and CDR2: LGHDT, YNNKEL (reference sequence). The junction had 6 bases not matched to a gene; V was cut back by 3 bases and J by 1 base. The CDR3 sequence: CASSHLRGGGTDTQYF. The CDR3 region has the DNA TGTGCCAGCAGCCATCTCCGGGGGGGCGGCACAGATACGCAGTATTTT.

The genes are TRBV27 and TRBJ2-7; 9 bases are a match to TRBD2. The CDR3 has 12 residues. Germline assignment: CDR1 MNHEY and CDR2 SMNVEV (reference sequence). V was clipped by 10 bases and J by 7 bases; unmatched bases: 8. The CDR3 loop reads CATGTAGGEQYF. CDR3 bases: TGTGCCACGGGGACGGCGGGAGGGGAGCAGTACTTC.

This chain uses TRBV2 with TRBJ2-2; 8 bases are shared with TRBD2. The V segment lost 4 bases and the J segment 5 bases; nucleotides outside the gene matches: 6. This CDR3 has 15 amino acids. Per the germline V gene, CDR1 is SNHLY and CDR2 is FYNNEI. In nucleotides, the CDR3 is TGTGCCAGCAGTGTTGAGCGGGGGCAAACCGGGGAGCTGTTTTTT. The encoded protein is CASSVERGQTGELFF. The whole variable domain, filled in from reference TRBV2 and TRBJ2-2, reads EPEVTQTPSHQVTQMGQEVILRCVPISNHLYFYWYRQILGQKVEFLVSFYNNEISEKSEIFDDQFSVERPDGSNFTLKIRSTKLEDSAMYFCASSVERGQTGELFFGEGSRLTVL.

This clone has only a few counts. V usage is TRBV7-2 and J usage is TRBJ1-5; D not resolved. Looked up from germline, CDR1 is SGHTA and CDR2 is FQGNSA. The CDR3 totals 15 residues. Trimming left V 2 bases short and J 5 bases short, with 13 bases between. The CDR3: CASSLHGGSYQPQHF. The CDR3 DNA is TGTGCCAGCAGCTTACACGGAGGTTCGTATCAGCCCCAGCATTTT.

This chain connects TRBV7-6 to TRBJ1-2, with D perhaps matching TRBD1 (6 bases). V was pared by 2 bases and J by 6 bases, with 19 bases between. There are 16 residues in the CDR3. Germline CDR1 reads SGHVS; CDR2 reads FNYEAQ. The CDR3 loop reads CASSLNPPDRPDGYTF. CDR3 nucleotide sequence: TGTGCCAGCAGCTTAAACCCCCCGGACAGACCTGATGGCTACACCTTC.

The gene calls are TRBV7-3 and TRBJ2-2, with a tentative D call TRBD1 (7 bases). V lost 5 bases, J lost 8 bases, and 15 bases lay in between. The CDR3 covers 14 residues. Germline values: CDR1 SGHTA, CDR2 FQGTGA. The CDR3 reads CASSAEGAPGELFF. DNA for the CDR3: TGTGCCAGCAGCGCGGAGGGGGCGCCGGGGGAGCTGTTTTTT.

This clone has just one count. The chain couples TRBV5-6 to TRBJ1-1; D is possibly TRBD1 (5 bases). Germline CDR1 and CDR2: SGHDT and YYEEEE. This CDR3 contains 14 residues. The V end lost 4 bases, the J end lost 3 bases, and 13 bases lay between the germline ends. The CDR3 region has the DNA TGTGCCAGCAGCGACGAAGGGGCCGACACTGAAGCTTTCTTT. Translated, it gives CASSDEGADTEAFF.

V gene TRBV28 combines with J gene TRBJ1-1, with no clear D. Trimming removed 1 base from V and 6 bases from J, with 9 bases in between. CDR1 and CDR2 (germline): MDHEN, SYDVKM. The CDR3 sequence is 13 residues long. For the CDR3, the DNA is TGTGCCAGCAGTTTATCTGGGCCCTCTGAAGCTTTCTTT. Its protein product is CASSLSGPSEAFF.

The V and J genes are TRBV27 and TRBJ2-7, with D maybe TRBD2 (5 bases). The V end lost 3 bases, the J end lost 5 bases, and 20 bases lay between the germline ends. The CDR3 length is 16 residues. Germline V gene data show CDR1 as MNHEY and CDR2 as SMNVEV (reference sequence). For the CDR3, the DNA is TGTGCCAGCAGTTTTGGTCCAGGAGGATCCCCCCACGAGCAGTACTTC. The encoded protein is CASSFGPGGSPHEQYF.

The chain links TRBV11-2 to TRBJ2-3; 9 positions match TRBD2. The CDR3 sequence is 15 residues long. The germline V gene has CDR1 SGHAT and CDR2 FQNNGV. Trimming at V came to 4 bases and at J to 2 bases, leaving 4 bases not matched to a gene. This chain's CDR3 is CASSYSGSHTDTQYF. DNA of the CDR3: TGTGCCAGCAGCTATAGCGGGAGTCACACAGATACGCAGTATTTT.

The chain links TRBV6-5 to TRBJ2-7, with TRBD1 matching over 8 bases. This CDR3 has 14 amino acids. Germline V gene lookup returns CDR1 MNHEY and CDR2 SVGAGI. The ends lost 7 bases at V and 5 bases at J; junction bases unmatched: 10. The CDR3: CASTRDRSANEQYF. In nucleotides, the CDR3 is TGTGCCAGCACCCGGGACAGGTCCGCAAACGAGCAGTACTTC.

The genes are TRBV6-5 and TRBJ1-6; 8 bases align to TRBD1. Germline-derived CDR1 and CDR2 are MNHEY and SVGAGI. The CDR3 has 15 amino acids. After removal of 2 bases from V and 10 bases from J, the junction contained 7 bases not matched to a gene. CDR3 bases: TGTGCCAGCAGTTACGGACAGGGAAACGTCTCACCCCTCCACTTT. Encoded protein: CASSYGQGNVSPLHF.

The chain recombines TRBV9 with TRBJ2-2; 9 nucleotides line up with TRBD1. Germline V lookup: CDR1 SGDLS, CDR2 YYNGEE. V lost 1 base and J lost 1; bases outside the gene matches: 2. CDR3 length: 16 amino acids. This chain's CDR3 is CASSVWDRVNTGELFF. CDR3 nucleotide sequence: TGTGCCAGCAGCGTATGGGACAGGGTGAACACCGGGGAGCTGTTTTTT.

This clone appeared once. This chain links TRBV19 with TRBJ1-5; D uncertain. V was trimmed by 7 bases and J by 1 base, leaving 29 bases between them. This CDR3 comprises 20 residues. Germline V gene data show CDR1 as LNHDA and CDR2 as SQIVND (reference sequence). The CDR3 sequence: CASTTRGAGGLARSNQPQHF. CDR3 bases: TGTGCCAGTACCACACGGGGAGCAGGAGGTTTAGCAAGGAGCAATCAGCCCCAGCATTTT.

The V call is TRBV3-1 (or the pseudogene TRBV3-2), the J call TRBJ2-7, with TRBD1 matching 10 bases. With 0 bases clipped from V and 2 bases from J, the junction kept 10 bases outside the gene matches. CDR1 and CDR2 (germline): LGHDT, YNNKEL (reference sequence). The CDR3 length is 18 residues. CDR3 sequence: CASSQDLMTGGVPYEQYF. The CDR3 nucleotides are TGTGCCAGCAGCCAAGATCTGATGACAGGGGGCGTCCCCTACGAGCAGTACTTC.

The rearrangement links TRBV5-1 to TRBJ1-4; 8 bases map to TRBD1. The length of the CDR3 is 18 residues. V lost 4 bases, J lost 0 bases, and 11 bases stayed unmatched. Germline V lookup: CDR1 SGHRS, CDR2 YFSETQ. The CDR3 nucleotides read TGCGCCAGCAGCCGAGGGACAGGCGCACTCCCAACTAATGAAAAACTGTTTTTT. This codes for CASSRGTGALPTNEKLFF.

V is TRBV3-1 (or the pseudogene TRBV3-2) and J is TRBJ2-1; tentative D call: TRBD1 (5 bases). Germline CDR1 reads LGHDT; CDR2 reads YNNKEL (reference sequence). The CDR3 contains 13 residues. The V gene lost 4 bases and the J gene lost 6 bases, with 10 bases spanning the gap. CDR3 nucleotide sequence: TGTGCCAGCAGCCCCCGACAGACCAATGAGCAGTTCTTC. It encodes CASSPRQTNEQFF.